This T cell receptor (beta chain) was observed in a study of post-analysis software for immune sequencing data. Study findings and constraints: Patients with multiple sclerosis recorded significantly lower normalized Chao1 diversity than controls, the study found.

Concerning this clonotype: Its target is unknown. A junction end diverges from the germline sequence, so it may reflect a read error.

cDNA libraries for TCR beta contained unique molecular identifiers. TCRdb reprocessed the PCR reads with MiXCR, giving one entry per CDR3 protein. This table holds some 370,000 distinct CDR3 sequences, approximately 33% found once. Sequenced input: blood. The clonotype originates from a girl aged 10-17 years with multiple sclerosis.

As DNA, the CDR3 is TGTGCCAGCAGCTCGAGCGGGACTCCCTATACGCGGTATTTT. Its translation: CASSSSGTPYTRYF. The chain employs TRBV9 and TRBJ2-3; TRBD2 matches 7 bases. The CDR3 extends over 14 amino acids. Germline V gene lookup returns CDR1 SGDLS and CDR2 YYNGEE.